The 8 T cell receptor beta chains below were found in one sample sequenced in a study of cytomegalovirus exposure and HLA in healthy donors. This PCR relied on a set of 60 Vbeta primers and 13 Jbeta primers. The table came from immunoSEQ multiplex PCR; TCRdb's copy has only in-frame clones and leaves some out. The table shows just over 150,000 clones, with approximately 81% occurring only once. Sample: PBMCs. The receptors were sampled from a man aged 18-30 years in good health and CMV-seronegative.

The chain recombines TRBV28 with TRBJ1-6, with D perhaps matching TRBD1 (5 bases). The CDR3 runs to 14 residues. Trimming cost V 6 bases and J 6 bases, with 12 bases left between them. The germline CDR1 and CDR2 sequences are MDHEN and SYDVKM. CDR3 DNA sequence: TGTGCCAGCAGCGGGCCAGGGTTTAATTCACCCCTCCACTTT. It encodes CASSGPGFNSPLHF.

This clone has only a few counts. The V gene is TRBV2, the J gene TRBJ1-1; D call uncertain. This CDR3 is 14 amino acids long. In germline, CDR1 is SNHLY, CDR2 FYNNEI. V gave up 5 bases and J gave up 4 bases, with 14 bases separating them. The CDR3 is CASSLNGWRTEAFF. The DNA of the CDR3 is TGTGCCAGCAGTCTGAACGGGTGGCGCACTGAAGCTTTCTTT.

Only one count was recorded for this clone. The chain links TRBV25-1 to TRBJ1-1; perhaps TRBD1 as D (5 bases). V was cut by 4 bases and J by 6 bases, with 15 bases left in between. The CDR3 has 14 amino acids. Germline lookup yields CDR1 MGHDK and CDR2 SYGVNS. The DNA for the CDR3 is TGTGCCAGCAGTGGACAGCTCATAGGCTCTGAAGCTTTCTTT. This sequence encodes CASSGQLIGSEAFF.

This chain joins TRBV9 and TRBJ2-1; tentatively, D is TRBD2 (6 bases). CDR1 is SGDLS, CDR2 YYNGEE, per germline. V was pared by 6 bases and J by 3 bases, with 13 bases between. This CDR3 contains 14 residues. The CDR3 loop reads CASNPGLGYNEQFF. The CDR3 DNA follows: TGTGCCAGCAACCCGGGACTTGGCTACAATGAGCAGTTCTTC.

This clone appeared once. The chain joins TRBV19 to TRBJ1-1; D not certain. Looked up from germline, CDR1 is LNHDA and CDR2 is SQIVND (reference sequence). Trimming removed 6 bases from V and 5 bases from J, with 16 bases in between. This CDR3 is built from 14 residues. The CDR3 DNA is TGTGCCAGTAGCAGCACCGGGGTATGGACTGAAGCTTTCTTT. This codes for CASSSTGVWTEAFF.

This clone was seen only a few times. The chain combines TRBV7-9 with TRBJ1-1; D might be TRBD1 (6 bases). Between the trimmed V and J ends, which lost 5 bases and 7 bases, there was a span of 17 bases. The CDR3 length is 14 residues. The germline V gene encodes CDR1 SEHNR and CDR2 FQNEAQ (reference sequence). CDR3 loop: CASSPYRALIEAFF. The CDR3 bases are TGTGCCAGCAGCCCTTACAGGGCCCTTATTGAAGCTTTCTTT.

This clone has a handful of counts. This rearrangement joins TRBV28 to TRBJ2-5, with a possible D match to TRBD2 (6 bases). CDR3 size: 14 residues. The germline CDR1 and CDR2 sequences are MDHEN and SYDVKM. V dropped 8 bases and J dropped 4 bases, with 17 bases sitting between them. DNA for the CDR3: TGTGCCAGCTCCCGTGACCGGGGGAGAGAGACCCAGTACTTC. Translated: CASSRDRGRETQYF.

This rearrangement joins TRBV19 to TRBJ2-5; 8 bases are a match to TRBD1. Trimming took 6 bases from V and 5 from J; bases not matched to a gene: 5. The CDR3 contains 13 residues. Germline lookup yields CDR1 LNHDA and CDR2 SQIVND (reference sequence). The CDR3 coding sequence is TGTGCCAGTAGCAGAGACAGGGGTGAGACCCAGTACTTC. It encodes CASSRDRGETQYF.